The present TCR beta chain was sequenced within a study of cytomegalovirus exposure and HLA in healthy donors. The PCR used 60 Vbeta and 13 Jbeta primers. Sequencing was performed with immunoSEQ multiplex PCR; in TCRdb, only in-frame clones are kept and a portion is missing. The table has tens of thousands of clones, about two thirds seen once. Germline V CDR1 and CDR2: SQVTM, ANQGSEA. The CDR3 is 18 amino acids. The V end lost 2 bases, the J end lost 2 bases, and 24 bases lay between the germline ends. Sequencing input: PBMCs. The gene calls are TRBV29-1 and TRBJ1-1; no reliable D call. This clonotype originated in a woman in her 30s in good health and CMV-seronegative. CDR3 sequence (DNA): TGCAGCGTTGAAACCGGAACCGGGAAAGTCACGGGTAACACTGAAGCTTTCTTT. Its translation: CSVETGTGKVTGNTEAFF.